This T cell receptor (beta chain) was documented in a study of shared clonotypes between healthy human individuals. For the study at large: Sampling drew on donors who were a couple of women and a few men aged 18 to 49.

The protocol was immunoSEQ multiplex PCR, while the TCRdb copy is restricted to in-frame clones and leaves out a portion. The sample carries around 640,000 clones, approximately 96% recorded once. Naive CD8 cells comprised CD45RO-negative, CCR7-positively selected cells, excluding terminally differentiated effector memory CD45RA+ cells. The study's findings and limits: Naive subsets usually exceeded memory subsets in estimated richness.

This CDR3 region has 15 residues. With 6 bases clipped from V and 5 bases from J, the junction kept 8 bases outside the gene matches. Per germline, CDR1 SGHDT and CDR2 YYEEEE. On this clone: Antigen specificity is unknown.

Sequencing input: naive CD8+ T cells sorted from blood. This TCR was recovered from a woman aged 30 to 39 in good health. This rearrangement joins TRBV5-6 to TRBJ1-6; 7 bases map to TRBD1. The chain's CDR3 is CASNLGQVNNSPLHF. Here the CDR3 DNA reads TGTGCCAGCAACCTCGGACAGGTCAATAATTCACCCCTCCACTTT. The whole variable domain, filled in from reference TRBV5-6 and TRBJ1-6, reads DAGVTQSPTHLIKTRGQQVTLRCSPKSGHDTVSWYQQALGQGPQFIFQYYEEEERQRGNFPDRFSGHQFPNYSSELNVNALLLGDSALYLCASNLGQVNNSPLHFGNGTRLTVT.